What follows describes a single TCR beta chain. Antigen: not known. This entry comes from a study of T cells expressing NK-cell markers. Findings and caveats of the study: Dominant NKG2C+ clonotypes made up roughly 1.0-7.5% of CD8+ T cells in several donors.

After re-calling the 5' RACE reads, TCRdb lists one entry per CDR3 protein, DNA absent. The sample data list over 150,000 distinct CDR3 sequences. Germline-derived CDR1 and CDR2 are MNHEY and SMNVEV (reference sequence). The CDR3 consists of 17 residues. This chain links TRBV27 with TRBJ2-5; without DNA, the TCRdb call of TRBD2 cannot be checked. Sequenced: blood T cells: a sorted CD56 or NKG2C T cell subset, CD4+ or CD8+ T cells, or bulk PBMC T cells (not recorded which). The sequence was collected from a woman between 50 and 59 years old in good health. This CDR3 is CASSSPTSLGWQETQYF.